The 3 T cell receptor beta chains in this list originate from one sample, sequenced in a study of CD8+ T cells in alopecia areata. Extracted RNA was reverse transcribed into cDNA, the sequencing template. Libraries were prepared by immunoSEQ multiplex PCR; TCRdb keeps only in-frame clonotypes and omits some of them. The table shows 150,000 or so clones, with around 57% occurring only once. The sample was CD4+ T cells sorted from blood. These receptors all stem from a human donor in good health.

This sequence joins TRBV5-4 and TRBJ2-7, with D perhaps matching TRBD2 (6 bases). Trimming removed 4 bases at V and 3 bases at J, with 11 bases between. Germline values: CDR1 SGHNT, CDR2 YYREEE (reference sequence). This CDR3 is built from 13 residues. This CDR3 is CASSANGGYEQYF. The CDR3 nucleotides read TGTGCCAGCAGCGCTAACGGGGGCTACGAGCAGTACTTC.

In this sample, this clone turned up once. The gene calls are TRBV5-1 and TRBJ2-4; the D is unclear. This CDR3 has 13 amino acids. In germline, CDR1 is SGHRS, CDR2 YFSETQ. Between the trimmed V and J ends, which lost 4 bases and 0 bases, there was a span of 5 bases. The CDR3 protein is CASSPGAKNIQYF. CDR3 sequence (DNA): TGCGCCAGCAGCCCAGGAGCCAAAAACATTCAGTACTTC.

The chain couples TRBV12-5 to TRBJ2-7; no clear D. The CDR3 has 17 amino acids. Trimming removed 0 bases at V and 0 bases at J, with 15 bases between. CDR1 and CDR2 from the germline V gene are LGHNT and FRNRAP. CDR3 DNA: TGTGCTAGTGGTTTGGTACTCGGACGAGTCAACTCCTACGAGCAGTACTTC. Protein product: CASGLVLGRVNSYEQYF.